Reported below is one TCR beta chain. Its antigen is currently unknown. Quantitative 5'-RACE was performed with molecular barcodes, and it yielded the TCR beta libraries. TCRdb re-called the 5' RACE reads with MiXCR, one entry per CDR3 protein. The sample consists of a few hundred thousand distinct CDR3 sequences, 7% to 9% of them appearing once. This record comes from a study of CD8 T cells in ankylosing spondylitis. General observations from the study: For ankylosing spondylitis blood, a TCR beta motif of several highly homologous variants appeared characteristic.

The germline gives CDR1 LGHDT, CDR2 YNNKEL (reference sequence). The CDR3 is 14 amino acids. Deletions cut 4 bases from V and 10 bases from J, with 17 bases between. V gene TRBV3-1 combines with J gene TRBJ2-1; D could derive from TRBD1 or TRBD2 (5 bases each). The origin of this receptor is a male donor with ankylosing spondylitis. Sequences were obtained from blood, either unsorted or a sorted T cell fraction (not recorded which). CDR3 amino acids: CASSLRDRWGEQFF. DNA of the CDR3: TGTGCCAGCAGCCTTCGGGACCGATGGGGAGAGCAGTTCTTC.